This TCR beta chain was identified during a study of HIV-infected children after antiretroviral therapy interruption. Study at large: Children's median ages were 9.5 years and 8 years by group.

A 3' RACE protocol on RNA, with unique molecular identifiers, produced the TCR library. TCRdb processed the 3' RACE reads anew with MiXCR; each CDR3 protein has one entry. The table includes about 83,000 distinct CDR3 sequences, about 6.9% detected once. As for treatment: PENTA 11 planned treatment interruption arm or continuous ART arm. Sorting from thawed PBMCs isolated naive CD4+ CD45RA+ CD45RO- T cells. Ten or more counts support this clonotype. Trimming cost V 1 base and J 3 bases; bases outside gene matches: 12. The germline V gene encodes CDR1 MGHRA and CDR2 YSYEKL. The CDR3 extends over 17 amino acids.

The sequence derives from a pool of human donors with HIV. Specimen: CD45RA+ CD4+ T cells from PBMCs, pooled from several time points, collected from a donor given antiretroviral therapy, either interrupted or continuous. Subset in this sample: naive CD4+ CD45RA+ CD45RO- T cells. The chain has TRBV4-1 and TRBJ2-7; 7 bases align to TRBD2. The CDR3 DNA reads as TGCGCCAGCAGCCAAGGGCCCAGCGGGAACCGGGACTACGAGCAGTACTTC. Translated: CASSQGPSGNRDYEQYF.